This is a list of T cell receptor beta chains from one sample in a study of control samples from healthy donors and cancer patients. The assay was immunoSEQ multiplex PCR, and TCRdb's table has in-frame clones only and misses some. This sample has 100,000 to 150,000 clones, with approximately 90% found just once. The sample taken for sequencing was blood. These receptors originate from a man over 45 in good health. The conserved cysteine and the conserved F or W are not part of the CDR3 here. The order of the fields is V gene, clone size, J gene, CDR3 protein. Expanded clones get a size class; other rows say once, few or many, or leave the size out.

v_call: TRBV5-4
clone_size: -
j_call: TRBJ2-7
cdr3_aa: ASSLNRGTLEQY

v_call: TRBV13
clone_size: -
j_call: TRBJ2-1
cdr3_aa: ASSLGKGSYNEQF

v_call: TRBV24-1
clone_size: -
j_call: TRBJ2-7
cdr3_aa: ATSDAGHQSYEQY

v_call: TRBV20-1
clone_size: -
j_call: TRBJ2-3
cdr3_aa: SASRLAGDADTQY

v_call: TRBV27
clone_size: -
j_call: TRBJ1-1
cdr3_aa: ASSFRGGTEAF

v_call: TRBV5-1
clone_size: -
j_call: TRBJ1-5
cdr3_aa: ASSLDGDSNQPQH

v_call: TRBV28
clone_size: -
j_call: TRBJ1-4
cdr3_aa: ASSLSDGSDNEKLF

v_call: TRBV5-1
clone_size: -
j_call: TRBJ1-1
cdr3_aa: ASRLSPGVVGTEAF

v_call: TRBV7-2
clone_size: -
j_call: TRBJ2-7
cdr3_aa: ASSWRRGADEQY

v_call: TRBV19
clone_size: -
j_call: TRBJ1-1
cdr3_aa: ASSIGAGEATEAF

v_call: TRBV12-5
clone_size: -
j_call: TRBJ2-3
cdr3_aa: ASGLSVPTDTQY

v_call: TRBV2
clone_size: -
j_call: TRBJ2-1
cdr3_aa: ASRGSGIGQF

v_call: TRBV4-1
clone_size: -
j_call: TRBJ1-4
cdr3_aa: ASSDFGIRLPTNEKLF

v_call: TRBV13
clone_size: once
j_call: TRBJ2-7
cdr3_aa: ASSLGRLAGVEQY

v_call: TRBV5-8
clone_size: -
j_call: TRBJ2-1
cdr3_aa: ASSLGEQGVYNEQF

v_call: TRBV19
clone_size: -
j_call: TRBJ1-2
cdr3_aa: ASRPGTGPYGYT

v_call: TRBV3-1/TRBV3-2
clone_size: -
j_call: TRBJ1-6
cdr3_aa: ASKGGGSYNSPLH

v_call: TRBV2
clone_size: once
j_call: TRBJ2-5
cdr3_aa: ASKQIREGGTQY

v_call: TRBV28
clone_size: few
j_call: TRBJ1-2
cdr3_aa: ASRATGRGYGYT

v_call: TRBV7-6
clone_size: -
j_call: TRBJ1-1
cdr3_aa: ASSVRDTPNTEAF

v_call: TRBV27
clone_size: few
j_call: TRBJ2-7
cdr3_aa: ASSSRGPGWEQY

v_call: TRBV7-9
clone_size: few
j_call: TRBJ2-7
cdr3_aa: ASERDRGHEQY

v_call: TRBV11-1
clone_size: -
j_call: TRBJ2-1
cdr3_aa: ASSFRQGFNNEQF

v_call: TRBV30
clone_size: -
j_call: TRBJ2-5
cdr3_aa: ACLKGGETQY

v_call: TRBV6-4
clone_size: -
j_call: TRBJ2-7
cdr3_aa: ASSDRSGREQY

v_call: TRBV30
clone_size: -
j_call: TRBJ2-5
cdr3_aa: AWSVDSTPRETQY

v_call: TRBV30
clone_size: -
j_call: TRBJ2-6
cdr3_aa: AWKWGTGANVLT

v_call: TRBV15
clone_size: -
j_call: TRBJ2-3
cdr3_aa: ATSRAGDSTDTQY

v_call: TRBV27
clone_size: -
j_call: TRBJ2-1
cdr3_aa: ASGGTGVENEQF

v_call: TRBV7-9
clone_size: -
j_call: TRBJ2-3
cdr3_aa: ASSRGVGADTQY

v_call: TRBV5-1
clone_size: -
j_call: TRBJ2-7
cdr3_aa: ASSSAKGSEQY

v_call: TRBV6-6
clone_size: -
j_call: TRBJ1-2
cdr3_aa: ASSSGLTGMNGYT

v_call: TRBV10-2
clone_size: -
j_call: TRBJ1-2
cdr3_aa: ASSEGDYGYT

v_call: TRBV24-1
clone_size: once
j_call: TRBJ2-2
cdr3_aa: ATSDSGHTGELF

v_call: TRBV2
clone_size: -
j_call: TRBJ1-6
cdr3_aa: ASSADRGGSPLH

v_call: TRBV7-7
clone_size: -
j_call: TRBJ1-1
cdr3_aa: ASSPIQGAKNTEAF

v_call: TRBV28
clone_size: -
j_call: TRBJ1-5
cdr3_aa: ASSSPPRVRSNQPQH

v_call: TRBV2
clone_size: -
j_call: TRBJ1-1
cdr3_aa: ASSEGRGFTEAF

v_call: TRBV9
clone_size: once
j_call: TRBJ2-5
cdr3_aa: ASSVAAGIQETQY

v_call: TRBV28
clone_size: -
j_call: TRBJ1-1
cdr3_aa: ASSGWSEAF

v_call: TRBV7-9
clone_size: -
j_call: TRBJ1-1
cdr3_aa: ASSLPRDRVNTEAF